These T cell receptor beta chains were read from a single sample in a study of blood T cell repertoires in COVID-19. Sequenced by immunoSEQ multiplex PCR; TCRdb stores in-frame clones only, minus some. The sample has over 85,000 clones, 87% seen once. Sequencing was carried out using peripheral blood. The receptor set was obtained from a woman aged 50 to 60 with COVID-19, enrolled during active disease. CDR3s include the opening cysteine and the closing phenylalanine or tryptophan. The order of the fields is D gene, clone size, CDR3 length, J gene, V gene, CDR3 DNA, CDR3 protein. The D gene is left open where the match is weak. Size is omitted from some rows. Given values are once, few, many or a class for expanded clones.

-	-	14	TRBJ2-5	TRBV11-2	TGTGCCAGCAGCCTTCCCCAAGGGGGAGAGACCCAGTACTTC	CASSLPQGGETQYF
-	medium-sized	17	TRBJ1-1	TRBV3-1/TRBV3-2	TGTGCCAGCAGCCAAGCTGGTCGGGGGGCGCCGGACACTGAAGCTTTCTTT	CASSQAGRGAPDTEAFF
TRBD1	-	17	TRBJ2-7	TRBV27	TGTGCCAGCAGACGGGACAGGGGTTCCCTAAGCCCCTACGAGCAGTACTTC	CASRRDRGSLSPYEQYF
TRBD1	-	17	TRBJ1-3	TRBV28	TGTGCCAGCAGTTTACGTGTTGGCAGGGGGAGTGGAAACACCATATATTTT	CASSLRVGRGSGNTIYF
-	-	12	TRBJ2-3	TRBV18	TGTGCCAGCTCAGAGAAGTTACATACGCAGTATTTT	CASSEKLHTQYF
TRBD2	-	15	TRBJ2-3	TRBV15	TGTGCCACCAGCACTGATAGCGGGGGCACAGATACGCAGTATTTT	CATSTDSGGTDTQYF
-	-	11	TRBJ2-7	TRBV20-1	TGCAGTGCCCCAGGGAGGGGGGAGCAGTACTTC	CSAPGRGEQYF
TRBD1	-	15	TRBJ1-6	TRBV4-1	TGCGCCAGCAGCCAAGATGACAGGGTCGGCTCACCCCTCCACTTT	CASSQDDRVGSPLHF
-	-	9	TRBJ1-1	TRBV20-1	TGCAGTGCTACAACTGAAGCTTTCTTT	CSATTEAFF
TRBD2	-	13	TRBJ2-5	TRBV19	TGTGCCAGTAGTGAGACTAGCGTAGAGACCCAGTACTTC	CASSETSVETQYF
-	-	15	TRBJ2-5	TRBV5-6	TGTGCCAGCAGCTCGGGGTCCACTGTACGGGAGACCCAGTACTTC	CASSSGSTVRETQYF
-	-	13	TRBJ2-7	TRBV21-1	TGTGCCATCGCGGGGGGCCGGAGCTACGAGCAGTACTTC	CAIAGGRSYEQYF
-	-	14	TRBJ1-3	TRBV2	TGTGCCAGCAGCGGGGAAAGCTCTGGAAACACCATATATTTT	CASSGESSGNTIYF
TRBD1	-	15	TRBJ2-7	TRBV19	TGTGCCAGTAGTATAGAAGGGGGCGAAGCCTACGAGCAGTACTTC	CASSIEGGEAYEQYF
TRBD2	-	16	TRBJ2-1	TRBV7-8	TGTGCCAGCAGCGTGACGACTAGCGGGGTCCCCAATGAGCAGTTCTTC	CASSVTTSGVPNEQFF
-	-	13	TRBJ1-1	TRBV12-3/TRBV12-4	TGTGCCAGCAGTTTTGCCGGGGGGCGCGGGGCTTTCTTT	CASSFAGGRGAFF
-	-	13	TRBJ2-7	TRBV30	TGTGCCTGGAGTTCCAGTCATCTCGTCGAGCAGTACTTC	CAWSSSHLVEQYF
-	-	14	TRBJ1-1	TRBV14	TGTGCCAGCCGGCTTGGGGGGGGAACCACTGAAGCTTTCTTT	CASRLGGGTTEAFF
-	-	18	TRBJ2-3	TRBV18	TGTGCCAGCTCACCACCGAAACAGGGTTTGGCAAGGACAGATACGCAGTATTTT	CASSPPKQGLARTDTQYF
TRBD2	-	15	TRBJ2-3	TRBV14	TGTGCCAGCAGCCCCCCGGGACTAGAAGCAGATACGCAGTATTTT	CASSPPGLEADTQYF
TRBD1	-	15	TRBJ2-5	TRBV7-9	TGTGCCAGCAGTCGACTCCGGGGACAGTGGAAGACCCAGTACTTC	CASSRLRGQWKTQYF
-	-	15	TRBJ1-1	TRBV4-3	TGCGCCAGCAGCCCCCACCCCGGGCAGGGCACTGAAGCTTTCTTT	CASSPHPGQGTEAFF
-	-	14	TRBJ1-1	TRBV10-2	TGCGCCAGCAGCCGAACCGGGGGGAACACTGAAGCTTTCTTT	CASSRTGGNTEAFF
TRBD1	-	14	TRBJ2-1	TRBV2	TGTGCCAGCCAACTAGTACAGGGGAGCAATGAGCAGTTCTTC	CASQLVQGSNEQFF
-	-	17	TRBJ1-2	TRBV6-2/TRBV6-3	TGTGCCAGCAGTGACGGGACTACCGCTCTGTCTCCCTATGGCTACACCTTC	CASSDGTTALSPYGYTF
TRBD1	-	16	TRBJ2-7	TRBV27	TGTGCCAGCAGTCCAAAGGGCCGGACAGGGGAGTACGAGCAGTACTTC	CASSPKGRTGEYEQYF
TRBD2	-	14	TRBJ2-7	TRBV9	TGTGCCAGCAGCCAAACTAGCGGGATCTACGAGCAGTACTTC	CASSQTSGIYEQYF
TRBD2	-	15	TRBJ2-3	TRBV3-1/TRBV3-2	TGTGCCAGCAGCCAACTAGCGGGGGAATGGGGTACGCAGTATTTT	CASSQLAGEWGTQYF
-	-	13	TRBJ2-3	TRBV7-9	TGTGCCAGCAGGGAGGCTAGCACAGATACGCAGTATTTT	CASREASTDTQYF
TRBD2	-	14	TRBJ2-5	TRBV6-2/TRBV6-3	TGTGCCAGCAGCCGGGGGGGCCACCAAGAGACCCAGTACTTC	CASSRGGHQETQYF
TRBD1	-	14	TRBJ2-1	TRBV11-3	TGTGCCAGCAGCTCGGGGACAGTTTATGATGAGCAGTTCTTC	CASSSGTVYDEQFF
-	-	13	TRBJ1-5	TRBV12-3/TRBV12-4	TGTGCCAGCAGTTTGCCGGGTGACCAGCCCCAGCATTTT	CASSLPGDQPQHF
-	-	14	TRBJ2-1	TRBV5-1	TGCGCCAGCAGCTTGAACCTAATACTCAATGAGCAGTTCTTC	CASSLNLILNEQFF
-	-	14	TRBJ2-5	TRBV7-9	TGTGCCAGCAGCCAGGGACTTACTGGGGGAGCCCAGTACTTC	CASSQGLTGGAQYF
TRBD2	-	15	TRBJ2-1	TRBV19	TGTGCCAGTACGATTCTAGCGGGGGGAAACAATGAGCAGTTCTTC	CASTILAGGNNEQFF
-	-	13	TRBJ1-5	TRBV19	TGTGCCACTAGTTTTGGGCTGGGTCAGCCCCAGCATTTT	CATSFGLGQPQHF
TRBD1	-	16	TRBJ2-3	TRBV7-3	TGTGCCAGCAGCAGCCACCGGGACAGTAGCACAGATACGCAGTATTTT	CASSSHRDSSTDTQYF
-	-	15	TRBJ2-3	TRBV7-8	TGTGCCAGCAACCGGCCACAAACGGGTACAGATACGCAGTATTTT	CASNRPQTGTDTQYF
TRBD2	medium-sized	16	TRBJ2-5	TRBV18	TGTGCCAGCTCGCTACTAGCGGGGGGGCTCCAAGAGACCCAGTACTTC	CASSLLAGGLQETQYF
TRBD1	-	14	TRBJ1-6	TRBV7-3	TGTGCCAGCAGCATCACAGGGGGCGGTTCACCCCTCCACTTT	CASSITGGGSPLHF
-	-	16	TRBJ2-7	TRBV5-4	TGTGCCAGCAGCTTGGTAGGGGTCGTGCCTTCCTACGAGCAGTACTTC	CASSLVGVVPSYEQYF
-	-	12	TRBJ2-1	TRBV3-1/TRBV3-2	TGTGCCAGCAGCCAAGATCGCGGGGTGCAGTTCTTC	CASSQDRGVQFF
-	-	13	TRBJ2-3	TRBV12-3/TRBV12-4	TGTGCCAGCAGCCAGACTAGTTTCGATACGCAGTATTTT	CASSQTSFDTQYF
-	-	16	TRBJ1-5	TRBV21-1	TGTGCCAGCAGTTCCCGGGACAGGGAAAGCAATCAGCCCCAGCATTTT	CASSSRDRESNQPQHF
-	-	13	TRBJ2-1	TRBV4-3	TGCGCCAGCAGCCAAGACGGAGACAATGAGCAGTTCTTC	CASSQDGDNEQFF
-	-	13	TRBJ2-3	TRBV7-2	TGTGCCAGCAGCTTAGTGGGGGGAGATACGCAGTATTTT	CASSLVGGDTQYF
TRBD1	-	16	TRBJ1-4	TRBV10-3	TGTGCCACCAAGAACTTGGGGGACAGGCAAAATGAAAAACTGTTTTTT	CATKNLGDRQNEKLFF
-	-	15	TRBJ1-5	TRBV6-2/TRBV6-3	TGTGCCAGCAGCACAGACAGGCCTAGCAATCAGCCCCAGCATTTT	CASSTDRPSNQPQHF
-	-	13	TRBJ1-5	TRBV30	TGTGCCTGGAGTGGCCAGAGCAATCAGCCCCAGCATTTT	CAWSGQSNQPQHF
TRBD1	-	14	TRBJ1-1	TRBV15	TGTGCCACCAGCAGTAGACAGGGTGGGGGCTTGGCTTTCTTT	CATSSRQGGGLAFF
TRBD2	-	15	TRBJ2-7	TRBV6-5	TGTGCCAGCAGTTACACTAGCGGGGGGGCGTACGAGCAGTACTTC	CASSYTSGGAYEQYF
-	few	13	TRBJ1-2	TRBV5-8	TGTGCCAGCAGCCAGGACACGAACTATGGCTACACCTTC	CASSQDTNYGYTF
-	-	14	TRBJ2-3	TRBV2	TGTGCCAGCAGTTTGACGGACGGGAAAGATACGCAGTATTTT	CASSLTDGKDTQYF
TRBD1	once	17	TRBJ2-1	TRBV7-3	TGTGCCAGCAGATCACGTCCAGGGACAGGGAAGGGCAATGAGCAGTTCTTC	CASRSRPGTGKGNEQFF
TRBD1	-	14	TRBJ1-5	TRBV9	TGTGCCAGCAGCGGAGGACAGGCCGGGGGCGCCCAGCATTTT	CASSGGQAGGAQHF
-	-	15	TRBJ2-5	TRBV19	TGTGCCAGTAGTATAGATCCTGCGTACCAAGAGACCCAGTACTTC	CASSIDPAYQETQYF
TRBD1	-	15	TRBJ2-5	TRBV18	TGTGCCAGCTCACCACCGAGCAGGGGGCAAGAGACCCAGTACTTC	CASSPPSRGQETQYF
TRBD2	-	16	TRBJ2-1	TRBV7-9	TGTGCCAGCAGCCTCCTTCTTGGGGGGGGTTACAATGAGCAGTTCTTC	CASSLLLGGGYNEQFF
-	-	11	TRBJ1-2	TRBV29-1	TGCAGCGCCCAGAGGAGGAATGGCTACACCTTC	CSAQRRNGYTF
-	once	12	TRBJ1-2	TRBV5-6	TGTGCCAGCAGCCCTGGGCTTGACGGCTACACCTTC	CASSPGLDGYTF